This TCR beta chain derives from a study of cytomegalovirus exposure and HLA in healthy donors. Points from the study as a whole: Among TCR beta chains of equal frequency, HLA-associated ones were more clonally expanded in a later analysis.

Researchers ran the PCR with 60 Vbeta and 13 Jbeta primers. This table comes from immunoSEQ multiplex PCR, and its TCRdb copy is limited to in-frame clones, with some not included. Of over 90,000 clones detected, almost 80% appear once; the ten largest clones hold 4%. With regard to this clone: As yet, its antigen is unknown.

This TCR derives from a man aged 50 to 59 in good health and CMV-seropositive. The source material was PBMCs.

The CDR3 nucleotides are TGTGCCAGTAGTATGCCAGGGTCAGAAGATGAAAAACTGTTTTTT. The encoded protein is CASSMPGSEDEKLFF. The chain employs TRBV19 and TRBJ1-4; tentative D call: TRBD1 (5 bases). This CDR3 has 15 residues. The germline V and J ends were trimmed by 3 bases and 6 bases, with 14 bases remaining between them. The germline gives CDR1 LNHDA, CDR2 SQIVND (reference sequence).